This T cell receptor beta chain was recovered during a study of blood T cell repertoires in COVID-19. Study-level background: Sites in the United States, Italy and Spain provided acute and convalescent COVID-19 samples. PBMCs, B-cell-depleted T cells, or T cells provided the cDNA or gDNA that made up the material.

Germline V gene sequence: CDR1 SGHNT, CDR2 YYREEE (reference sequence). CDR3 size: 15 residues. The V and J ends lost 3 bases and 6 bases, in that order; junction bases with no gene match: 7. TCRdb's table, derived via immunoSEQ multiplex PCR, lists solely in-frame clones and lacks some. The repertoire consists of more than 150,000 clones, with about 85% occurring once and the leading ten covering about 2.3%. Recruits, aged about 18 to 95 years, lived in 20 to 30 US areas. The clonotype comes from a woman in her 30s who had recovered from COVID-19. Sequenced: PBMCs or T cells enriched from blood (not recorded which). V is TRBV5-4 and J is TRBJ2-2, with 8 bases fitting TRBD1. The CDR3 DNA reads as TGTGCCAGCAGCTCCCGACAGGGGACCGCCGGGGAGCTGTTTTTT. Amino acids: CASSSRQGTAGELFF.